Presented here are 22 T cell receptor beta chains from one specimen sequenced in a study of sequential checkpoint blockade in melanoma (dated 2019 in TCRdb). The method behind the library was the immunoSEQ multiplex PCR assay. TCRdb took over this immuneACCESS table, retaining in-frame rearrangements with V and J assigned. Such tables are incomplete; in checked studies, under half of the missing clones stem from an unresolved V gene, and the remainder is unexplained. Here the sample has thousands of clones; approximately 81% occur a single time. The ten largest account for 15% to 20% of the sample. What this sample's treatment or condition label stands for: randomized to nivolumab then ipilimumab (arm A) or the reverse (arm B). This specimen consisted of CD8+ T cells sorted from blood (inferred from file names), obtained from a patient given nivolumab and ipilimumab in sequence. These TCRs come from a human donor with melanoma.

The rearrangement joins TRBV27 to TRBJ2-1; D is unresolved. CDR1 MNHEY and CDR2 SMNVEV come from the germline V gene (reference sequence). The CDR3 sequence is 15 residues long. V was clipped by 10 bases and J by 0 bases, with 16 bases between them. The CDR3 bases are TGTGCCACCTCCCTAGAGCGAAACTCCTACAATGAGCAGTTCTTC. It yields the protein CATSLERNSYNEQFF.

CDR3 loop: CASRVEGAYNEQFF. As DNA, the CDR3 is TGTGCCAGTAGAGTTGAGGGCGCCTACAATGAGCAGTTCTTC. V gene TRBV19 combines with J gene TRBJ2-1, with D possibly matching TRBD2 (5 bases). This CDR3 spans 14 amino acids. CDR1 LNHDA and CDR2 SQIVND come from the germline V gene (reference sequence). Trimming took off 6 bases at V and 2 bases at J, with 11 bases between the two ends.

The chain uses TRBV10-3 and TRBJ1-1; D is possibly TRBD1 (6 bases). CDR3 length: 16 residues. CDR1 is ENHRY and CDR2 is SYGVKD in the germline V gene. V was clipped by 4 bases and J by 0 bases, with 15 bases between them. CDR3: CAISGGGRGMNTEAFF. The CDR3 DNA sequence: TGTGCCATCAGTGGCGGGGGAAGGGGGATGAACACTGAAGCTTTCTTT.

The gene calls are TRBV6-1 and TRBJ2-7, with D tentatively TRBD1 (6 bases). V lost 3 bases and J lost 2, with 17 bases in between. This CDR3 spans 16 amino acids. Germline loops: CDR1 MNHNS, CDR2 SASEGT. The chain's CDR3 is CASSESTGNLAYEQYF. The DNA for the CDR3 is TGTGCCAGCAGTGAGTCGACAGGCAACCTTGCCTACGAGCAGTACTTC.

The chain is built from TRBV7-6 and TRBJ2-5; D gene ambiguous. The CDR3 length is 11 residues. Germline V lookup: CDR1 SGHVS, CDR2 FNYEAQ. V was trimmed by 4 bases and J by 4 bases, leaving 4 bases between them. As DNA, the CDR3 is TGTGCCAGCAGCTCCTTAGAGACCCAGTACTTC. Translated: CASSSLETQYF. The complete variable domain, with remaining parts taken from reference TRBV7-6 and TRBJ2-5, reads GAGVSQSPRYKVTKRGQDVALRCDPISGHVSLYWYRQALGQGPEFLTYFNYEAQQDKSGLPNDRFSAERPEGSISTLTIQRTEQRDSAMYRCASSSLETQYFGPGTRLLVL.

V usage is TRBV19 and J usage is TRBJ2-7, with a possible D match to TRBD2 (6 bases). V gave up 3 bases and J gave up 0 bases, with 6 bases separating them. CDR3 length equals 13 residues. From germline, CDR1 is LNHDA and CDR2 SQIVND (reference sequence). The DNA of the CDR3 is TGTGCCAGTAGTATCGGGAGCTCCTACGAGCAGTACTTC. Amino acids: CASSIGSSYEQYF.

The V call is TRBV7-6, the J call TRBJ2-3; 13 bases agree with TRBD2. Germline values: CDR1 SGHVS, CDR2 FNYEAQ. The CDR3 is made up of 19 amino acids. V trimming: 0 bases; J trimming: 2 bases; junction bases outside the gene matches: 8. This CDR3 reads CASSLAPGLAGPHTDTQYF. DNA of the CDR3: TGTGCCAGCAGCTTAGCTCCGGGACTAGCGGGGCCCCACACAGATACGCAGTATTTT.

This chain joins TRBV5-4 and TRBJ1-2, with 8 nucleotides matching TRBD1. V lost 4 bases, J lost 0 bases, and 11 bases stayed unmatched. This CDR3 is built from 17 residues. Germline values: CDR1 SGHNT, CDR2 YYREEE (reference sequence). Written as DNA, the CDR3 is TGTGCCAGCAGCCATTGGGGGGACAGGCGATCTAACTATGGCTACACCTTC. Protein sequence: CASSHWGDRRSNYGYTF.

V and J are TRBV5-1 and TRBJ2-7, with 10 nucleotides matching TRBD2. Germline loops: CDR1 SGHRS, CDR2 YFSETQ. The CDR3 runs to 14 residues. The V and J ends lost 2 bases and 4 bases, in that order; junction bases with no gene match: 3. The CDR3 bases are TGCGCCAGCAGCTTAGGGACTAGCGTTTACGAGCAGTACTTC. Its protein is CASSLGTSVYEQYF. Filled out from reference TRBV5-1 and TRBJ2-7, the complete variable domain reads KAGVTQTPRYLIKTRGQQVTLSCSPISGHRSVSWYQQTPGQGLQFLFEYFSETQRNKGNFPGRFSGRQFSNSRSEMNVSTLELGDSALYLCASSLGTSVYEQYFGPGTRLTVT.

The CDR3 nucleotides read TGTGCCAGCAGCTTTATGTCAGATACGCAGTATTTT. This sequence encodes CASSFMSDTQYF. J is TRBJ2-3 and V is TRBV11-2; D gene uncertain. Per the germline V gene, CDR1 is SGHAT and CDR2 is FQNNGV. CDR3 length: 12 amino acids. Trimming cost V 3 bases and J 4 bases, with 5 bases left between them.

This clone came up a few times. The V call is TRBV6-6, the J call TRBJ2-7; 9 nucleotides line up with TRBD2. The CDR3 runs to 15 residues. V lost 6 bases to trimming and J lost 3 bases; unmatched junction nucleotides: 9. The germline V gene encodes CDR1 MNHNY and CDR2 SVGAGI (reference sequence). The CDR3, as DNA: TGTGCCAGCAGCGCTAGCGGGGATTATTACTACGAGCAGTACTTC. This translates into CASSASGDYYYEQYF.

This clone was recorded only once. J is TRBJ2-7 and V is TRBV29-1, with 7 bases fitting TRBD2. Unmatched junction bases numbered 13, after V lost 7 bases and J lost 7 bases. CDR1 and CDR2 from the germline V gene are SQVTM and ANQGSEA. The CDR3 is 13 residues long. This chain's CDR3 is CSAVGGVGGEQYF. CDR3 coding DNA: TGCAGCGCCGTCGGCGGTGTGGGGGGGGAGCAGTACTTC.

The chain uses TRBV27 and TRBJ1-5; D unclear. The ends were cut back, 3 bases at V and 7 bases at J, with 13 bases in the middle. The CDR3 sequence is 14 residues long. Germline values: CDR1 MNHEY, CDR2 SMNVEV (reference sequence). CDR3 DNA sequence: TGTGCCAGCAGTTTGGAGTCGGAGGGCCAGCCCCAGCATTTT. Amino acids: CASSLESEGQPQHF.

The rearrangement joins TRBV27 to TRBJ2-5; D is possibly TRBD2 (7 bases). The length of the CDR3 is 14 residues. V shed 4 bases and J shed 7 bases, with 16 bases lying between them. Looked up from germline, CDR1 is MNHEY and CDR2 is SMNVEV (reference sequence). The CDR3, as DNA: TGTGCCAGCAGTTGGCGGGGGCCCGACGCGACCCAGTACTTC. This encodes CASSWRGPDATQYF.

This chain joins TRBV27 and TRBJ2-1; TRBD2 matches at 7 bases. Per the germline V gene, CDR1 is MNHEY and CDR2 is SMNVEV (reference sequence). The CDR3 contains 15 residues. V trimming: 5 bases; J trimming: 4 bases; junction bases outside the gene matches: 8. As DNA, the CDR3 is TGTGCCAGCAGTCCACTAGCGCCATATTACAATGAGCAGTTCTTC. Encoded protein: CASSPLAPYYNEQFF.

This chain's CDR3 is CATSRDQEGNTEAFF. The CDR3 DNA is TGTGCCACCAGCAGAGATCAGGAGGGGAACACTGAAGCTTTCTTT. V is TRBV15 and J is TRBJ1-1, with unresolved D. Germline V lookup: CDR1 LNHNV, CDR2 YYDKDF (reference sequence). The CDR3 runs 15 residues. V was cut by 0 bases and J by 1 base, with 9 bases left in between.

The chain recombines TRBV19 with TRBJ1-1, with 8 nucleotides matching TRBD1. The CDR3 consists of 14 residues. V trimming: 5 bases; J trimming: 7 bases; junction bases outside the gene matches: 9. Germline CDR1 LNHDA, CDR2 SQIVND (reference sequence). The CDR3 protein is CASSAWTGSGEAFF. CDR3 in DNA: TGTGCCAGTAGTGCTTGGACAGGGTCCGGTGAAGCTTTCTTT.

The chain has TRBV6-1 and TRBJ2-2, with 12 bases that match TRBD1. The CDR3 covers 17 residues. J lost 7 bases, V lost 2 bases, and 8 bases had no gene match. Germline assignment: CDR1 MNHNS and CDR2 SASEGT. This CDR3 reads CASSELVGTGGDGELFF. In DNA, the CDR3 is TGTGCCAGCAGTGAACTTGTGGGGACAGGGGGCGACGGGGAGCTGTTTTTT.

The rearrangement joins TRBV27 to TRBJ2-2, with D perhaps TRBD2 (6 bases). With 2 bases removed from V and 6 bases from J, the gap between germline ends came to 16 bases. This CDR3 comprises 16 residues. Germline V gene lookup returns CDR1 MNHEY and CDR2 SMNVEV (reference sequence). CDR3 loop: CASSLGGRGPAGELFF. DNA for the CDR3: TGTGCCAGCAGTTTAGGGGGGAGAGGGCCGGCCGGGGAGCTGTTTTTT.

V gene TRBV19 combines with J gene TRBJ2-1, with a tentative D call TRBD2 (6 bases). V was clipped by 4 bases and J by 3 bases, with 10 bases between them. The CDR3 spans 14 residues. Germline V gene sequence: CDR1 LNHDA, CDR2 SQIVND (reference sequence). This CDR3 reads CASSNGGDYNEQFF. The CDR3 region has the DNA TGTGCCAGTAGTAATGGCGGGGACTACAATGAGCAGTTCTTC. Full variable domain (missing parts from reference TRBV19 and TRBJ2-1): DGGITQSPKYLFRKEGQNVTLSCEQNLNHDAMYWYRQDPGQGLRLIYYSQIVNDFQKGDIAEGYSVSREKKESFPLTVTSAQKNPTAFYLCASSNGGDYNEQFFGPGTRLTVL.

This chain links TRBV6-6 with TRBJ2-1; perhaps TRBD1 as D (6 bases). This CDR3 is built from 15 residues. Between the trimmed V and J ends, which lost 6 bases and 4 bases, there was a span of 16 bases. Germline-derived CDR1 and CDR2 are MNHNY and SVGAGI (reference sequence). CDR3 protein: CASSGRQVTYNEQFF. The DNA for the CDR3 is TGTGCCAGCAGCGGTCGACAGGTTACGTACAATGAGCAGTTCTTC.

V and J are TRBV4-3 and TRBJ1-3; no definite D call. The CDR3 consists of 12 residues. CDR1 is LGHNA, CDR2 YSLEER, per germline. Trimming stripped 8 bases from V and 2 bases from J, with 7 bases between. Written as DNA, the CDR3 is TGCGCCAGCGGAGAGGCTGGAAACACCATATATTTT. This encodes CASGEAGNTIYF.